This T cell receptor (beta chain) was recorded in a study of blood T cell repertoires in COVID-19. The overall study: The analysed material was cDNA or gDNA that came from T cells, B-cell-depleted T cells, or PBMCs.

The CDR3 contains 15 residues. Trimming removed 3 bases at V and 1 base at J, with 13 bases between. Germline V gene lookup returns CDR1 LGHNA and CDR2 YNFKEQ. Sequencing was performed with immunoSEQ multiplex PCR; in TCRdb, only in-frame clones are kept and a portion is missing. The sample contains under 350,000 clones, around 88% of which appear only once. V usage is TRBV4-2 and J usage is TRBJ2-7; D is perhaps TRBD2 (6 bases). The sample was peripheral blood. The source of this sequence is a man aged 40-55 years with acute or convalescent COVID-19. In DNA form, the CDR3 reads TGTGCCAGCAGCCAGGTTGGGACTGATTCCTACGAGCAGTACTTC. This translates into CASSQVGTDSYEQYF.